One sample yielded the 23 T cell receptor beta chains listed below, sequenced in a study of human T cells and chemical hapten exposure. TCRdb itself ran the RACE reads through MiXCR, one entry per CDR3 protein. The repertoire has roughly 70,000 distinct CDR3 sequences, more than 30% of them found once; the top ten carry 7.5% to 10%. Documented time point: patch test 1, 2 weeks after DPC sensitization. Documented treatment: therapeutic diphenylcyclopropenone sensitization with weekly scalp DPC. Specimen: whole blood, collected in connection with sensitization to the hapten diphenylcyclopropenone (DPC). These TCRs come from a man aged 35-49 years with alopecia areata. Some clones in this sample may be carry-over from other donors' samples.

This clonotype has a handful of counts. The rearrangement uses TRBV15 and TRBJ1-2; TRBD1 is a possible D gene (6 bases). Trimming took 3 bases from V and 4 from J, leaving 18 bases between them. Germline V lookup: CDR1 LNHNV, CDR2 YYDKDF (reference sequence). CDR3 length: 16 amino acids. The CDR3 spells CATSSPLGGASYGYTF. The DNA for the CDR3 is TGTGCCACCAGCAGTCCCCTGGGGGGCGCGAGCTATGGCTACACCTTC.

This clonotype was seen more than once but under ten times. The CDR3: CASSLGNGQPQHF. The CDR3 DNA reads as TGTGCCAGCAGTTTAGGTAACGGTCAGCCCCAGCATTTT. This rearrangement joins TRBV27 to TRBJ1-5; D remains ambiguous. CDR3 length: 13 residues. Germline CDR1 and CDR2: MNHEY and SMNVEV (reference sequence). Between the trimmed V and J ends, which lost 2 bases and 6 bases, there was a span of 8 bases.

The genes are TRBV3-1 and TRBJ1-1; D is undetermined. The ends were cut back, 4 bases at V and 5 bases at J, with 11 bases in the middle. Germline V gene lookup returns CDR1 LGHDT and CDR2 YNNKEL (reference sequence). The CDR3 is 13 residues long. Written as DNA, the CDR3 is TGTGCCAGCAGCCGAAACTTGGGAACTGAAGCTTTCTTT. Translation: CASSRNLGTEAFF.

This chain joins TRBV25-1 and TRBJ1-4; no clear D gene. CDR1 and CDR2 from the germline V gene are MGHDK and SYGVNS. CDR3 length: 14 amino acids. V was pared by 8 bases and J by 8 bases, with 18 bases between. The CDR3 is CASEGRVSREKLFF. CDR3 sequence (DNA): TGTGCCAGCGAGGGCAGAGTGTCAAGAGAAAAACTGTTTTTT. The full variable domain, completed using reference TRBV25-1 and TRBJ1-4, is EADIYQTPRYLVIGTGKKITLECSQTMGHDKMYWYQQDPGMELHLIHYSYGVNSTEKGDLSSESTVSRIRTEHFPLTLESARPSHTSQYLCASEGRVSREKLFFGSGTQLSVL.

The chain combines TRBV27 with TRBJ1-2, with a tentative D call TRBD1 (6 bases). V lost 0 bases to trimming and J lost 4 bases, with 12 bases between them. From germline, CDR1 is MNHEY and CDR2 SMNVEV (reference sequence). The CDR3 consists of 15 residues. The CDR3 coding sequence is TGTGCCAGCAGTTTATCGGTAGGGGGTGGCTATGGCTACACCTTC. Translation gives CASSLSVGGGYGYTF.

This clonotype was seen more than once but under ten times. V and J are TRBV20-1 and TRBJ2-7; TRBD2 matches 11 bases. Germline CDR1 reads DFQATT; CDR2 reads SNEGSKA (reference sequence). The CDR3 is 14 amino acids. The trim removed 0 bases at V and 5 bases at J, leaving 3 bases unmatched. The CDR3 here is CSARDVLAGDEQYF. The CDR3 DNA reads TGCAGTGCTAGAGATGTACTAGCGGGGGACGAGCAGTACTTC.

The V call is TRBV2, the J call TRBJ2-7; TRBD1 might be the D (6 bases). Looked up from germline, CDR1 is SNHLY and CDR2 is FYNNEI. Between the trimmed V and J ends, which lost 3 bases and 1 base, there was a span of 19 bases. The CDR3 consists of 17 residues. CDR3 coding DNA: TGTGCCAGCAGTGATCTCCCCGAGGGGGAATTGTCCTACGAGCAGTACTTC. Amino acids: CASSDLPEGELSYEQYF.

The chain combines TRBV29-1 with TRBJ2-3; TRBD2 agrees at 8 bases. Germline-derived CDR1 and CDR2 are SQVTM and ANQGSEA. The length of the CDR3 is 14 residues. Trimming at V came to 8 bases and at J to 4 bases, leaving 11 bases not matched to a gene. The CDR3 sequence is CSLATSGGADTQYF. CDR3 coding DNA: TGCAGCCTAGCAACTAGCGGAGGGGCAGATACGCAGTATTTT.

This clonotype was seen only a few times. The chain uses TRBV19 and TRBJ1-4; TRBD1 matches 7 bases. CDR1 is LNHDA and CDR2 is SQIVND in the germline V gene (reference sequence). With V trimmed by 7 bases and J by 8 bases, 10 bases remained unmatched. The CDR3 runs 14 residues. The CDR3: CASMWTGGNEKLFF. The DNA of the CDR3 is TGTGCCAGTATGTGGACAGGAGGAAACGAAAAACTGTTTTTT. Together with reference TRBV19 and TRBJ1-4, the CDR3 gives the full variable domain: DGGITQSPKYLFRKEGQNVTLSCEQNLNHDAMYWYRQDPGQGLRLIYYSQIVNDFQKGDIAEGYSVSREKKESFPLTVTSAQKNPTAFYLCASMWTGGNEKLFFGSGTQLSVL.

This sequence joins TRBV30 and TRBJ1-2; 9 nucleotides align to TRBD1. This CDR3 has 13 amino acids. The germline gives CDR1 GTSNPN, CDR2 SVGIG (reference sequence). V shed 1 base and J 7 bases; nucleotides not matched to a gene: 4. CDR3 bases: TGTGCCTGGAGTGCCGACAGGGGGGTTGGCTACACCTTC. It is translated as CAWSADRGVGYTF.

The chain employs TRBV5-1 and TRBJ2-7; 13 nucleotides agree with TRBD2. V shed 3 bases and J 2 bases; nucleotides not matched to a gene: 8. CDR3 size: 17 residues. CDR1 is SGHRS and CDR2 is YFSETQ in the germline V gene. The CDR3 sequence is CASSSGLAGAFAYEQYF. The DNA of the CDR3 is TGCGCCAGCAGCTCAGGACTAGCGGGAGCGTTCGCCTACGAGCAGTACTTC.

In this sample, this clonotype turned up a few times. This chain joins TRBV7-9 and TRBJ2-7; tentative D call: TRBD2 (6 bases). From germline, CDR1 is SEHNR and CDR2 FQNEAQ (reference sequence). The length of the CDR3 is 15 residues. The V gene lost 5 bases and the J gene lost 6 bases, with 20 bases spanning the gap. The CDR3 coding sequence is TGTGCCAGCAGCGCCTCCGGGACTTCCGCTGCCGAGCAGTACTTC. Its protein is CASSASGTSAAEQYF.

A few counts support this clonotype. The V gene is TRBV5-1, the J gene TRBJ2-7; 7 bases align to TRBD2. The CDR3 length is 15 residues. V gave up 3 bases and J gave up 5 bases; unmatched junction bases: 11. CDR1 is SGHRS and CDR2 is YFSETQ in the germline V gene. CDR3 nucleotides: TGCGCCAGCAGCTGGGGGGGGGACGCGTCCCACGAGCAGTACTTC. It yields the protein CASSWGGDASHEQYF.

The CDR3 protein is CASSHRLAGNADTQYF. CDR3 DNA sequence: TGTGCCAGCAGCCACCGACTAGCGGGAAATGCAGATACGCAGTATTTT. The chain carries TRBV7-9 and TRBJ2-3, with 11 bases matching TRBD2. CDR3 length: 16 residues. V was pared by 5 bases and J by 4 bases, with 8 bases of the junction left unmatched. Germline CDR1 and CDR2: SEHNR and FQNEAQ (reference sequence). The full variable domain, completed using reference TRBV7-9 and TRBJ2-3, is DTGVSQNPRHKITKRGQNVTFRCDPISEHNRLYWYRQTLGQGPEFLTYFQNEAQLEKSRLLSDRFSAERPKGSFSTLEIQRTEQGDSAMYLCASSHRLAGNADTQYFGPGTRLTVL.

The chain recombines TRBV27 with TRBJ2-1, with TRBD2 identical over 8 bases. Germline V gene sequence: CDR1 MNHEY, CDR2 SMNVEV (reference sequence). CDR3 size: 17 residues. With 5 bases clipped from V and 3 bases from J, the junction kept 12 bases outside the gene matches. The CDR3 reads CASSAVLAGPLYNEQFF. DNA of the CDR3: TGTGCCAGCAGTGCCGTCTTAGCGGGGCCCCTCTACAATGAGCAGTTCTTC.

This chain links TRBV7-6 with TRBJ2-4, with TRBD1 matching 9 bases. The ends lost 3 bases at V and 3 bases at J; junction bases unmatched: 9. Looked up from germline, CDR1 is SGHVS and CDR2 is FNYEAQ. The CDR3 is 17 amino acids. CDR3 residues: CASSLGDRAYVKNIQYF. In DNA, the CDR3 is TGTGCCAGCAGCTTGGGGGACAGGGCTTATGTCAAAAACATTCAGTACTTC.

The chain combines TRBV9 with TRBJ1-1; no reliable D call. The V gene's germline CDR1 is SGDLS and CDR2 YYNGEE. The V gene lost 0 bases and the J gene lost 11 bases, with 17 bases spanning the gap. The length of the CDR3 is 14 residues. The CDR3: CASSVDGGFRTAFF. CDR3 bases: TGTGCCAGCAGCGTAGATGGAGGGTTTAGGACCGCTTTCTTT.

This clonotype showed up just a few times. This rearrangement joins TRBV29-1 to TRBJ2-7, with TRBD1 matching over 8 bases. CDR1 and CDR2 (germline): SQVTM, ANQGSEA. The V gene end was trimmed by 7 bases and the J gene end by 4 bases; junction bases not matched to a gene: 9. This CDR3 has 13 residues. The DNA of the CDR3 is TGCAGCGCTGGGGGGACAGGACTATACGAGCAGTACTTC. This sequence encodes CSAGGTGLYEQYF.

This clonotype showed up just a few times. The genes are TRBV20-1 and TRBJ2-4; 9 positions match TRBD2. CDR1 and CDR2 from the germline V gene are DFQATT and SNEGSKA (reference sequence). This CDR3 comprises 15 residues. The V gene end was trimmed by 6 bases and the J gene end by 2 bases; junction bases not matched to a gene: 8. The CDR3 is CSATHSGRPKNIQYF. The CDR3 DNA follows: TGCAGTGCAACCCATAGCGGGAGACCCAAAAACATTCAGTACTTC.

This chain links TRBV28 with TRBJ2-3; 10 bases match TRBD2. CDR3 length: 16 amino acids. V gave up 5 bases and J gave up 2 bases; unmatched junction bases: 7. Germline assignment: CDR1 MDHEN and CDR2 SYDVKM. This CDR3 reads CASSPGTSEITDTQYF. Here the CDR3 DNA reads TGTGCCAGCAGTCCAGGGACTAGCGAGATCACAGATACGCAGTATTTT.

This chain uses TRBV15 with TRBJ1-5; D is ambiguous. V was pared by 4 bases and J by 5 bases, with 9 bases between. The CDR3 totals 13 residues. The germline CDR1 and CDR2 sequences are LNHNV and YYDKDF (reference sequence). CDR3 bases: TGTGCCACCAGCAACGTGGGTGATCAGCCCCAGCATTTT. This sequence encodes CATSNVGDQPQHF.

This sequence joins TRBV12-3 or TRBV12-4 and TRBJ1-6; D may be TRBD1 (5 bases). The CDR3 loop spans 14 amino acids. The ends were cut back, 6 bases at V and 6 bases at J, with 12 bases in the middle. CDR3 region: CASSVRQINSPLHF. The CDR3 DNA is TGTGCCAGCAGCGTCCGACAGATTAATTCACCCCTCCACTTT.

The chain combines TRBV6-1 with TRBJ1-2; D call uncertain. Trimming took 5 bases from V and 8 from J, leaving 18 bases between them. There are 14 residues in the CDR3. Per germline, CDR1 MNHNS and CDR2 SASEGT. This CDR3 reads CASSPLPGLGGYTF. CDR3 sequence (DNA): TGTGCCAGCAGTCCTCTTCCAGGCCTGGGGGGCTACACCTTC.